This T cell receptor (beta chain) appears in the sequencing data of a study of T cell responses to AZD1222 COVID-19 vaccine. Measured with immunoSEQ multiplex PCR; TCRdb has only the in-frame clones, and not every one. The sample lists roughly 84,000 clones, 87% seen once, with 11% in the top ten. There are 13 residues in the CDR3. Trimming removed 1 base from V and 6 bases from J, with 10 bases in between. The germline V gene has CDR1 SGHVS and CDR2 FNYEAQ. The chain employs TRBV7-6 and TRBJ2-7; no reliable D call. Specimen: peripheral blood, collected 28 days after the second AZD1222 dose. The receptor was derived from an adult who received the AZD1222 COVID-19 vaccine. The CDR3 nucleotides are TGTGCCAGCAGCTTAGATGACGGCCTCGAGCAGTACTTC. It is translated as CASSLDDGLEQYF. Looking up the rest from reference TRBV7-6 and TRBJ2-7 gives the full variable domain: GAGVSQSPRYKVTKRGQDVALRCDPISGHVSLYWYRQALGQGPEFLTYFNYEAQQDKSGLPNDRFSAERPEGSISTLTIQRTEQRDSAMYRCASSLDDGLEQYFGPGTRLTVT.